The 19 T cell receptor beta chains in this list originate from one sample, sequenced in a study of T cells in Graves' hyperthyroidism and ophthalmopathy. The CDR3 regions of TCR beta were amplified from RNA transcripts. HTBI primers were the set used in a first-round RT-PCR of the TCR CDR3. TCRdb passed the multiplex PCR reads through MiXCR, listing each CDR3 protein once. The sample lists 600,000 to 700,000 distinct CDR3 sequences; roughly 15% were seen once. Sequencing used blood. The receptors were sampled from a woman between 40 and 55 years old with Graves' ophthalmopathy.

This clonotype has ten or more counts. The chain couples TRBV29-1 to TRBJ2-2; tentatively, D is TRBD1 or TRBD2 (6 bases each). The CDR3 extends over 15 amino acids. The germline gives CDR1 SQVTM, CDR2 ANQGSEA. V gave up 3 bases and J gave up 3 bases, with 14 bases separating them. In DNA, the CDR3 is TGCAGCGTTGAGGATCGGGGGCAGGACACCGGGGAGCTGTTTTTT. Protein product: CSVEDRGQDTGELFF.

The chain links TRBV19 to TRBJ1-3; no clear D gene. Per germline, CDR1 LNHDA and CDR2 SQIVND (reference sequence). CDR3 length: 16 amino acids. V dropped 3 bases and J dropped 0 bases, with 12 bases sitting between them. The CDR3 nucleotides read TGTGCCAGTAGTATCGACGCCCGAAGCTCTGGAAACACCATATATTTT. The encoded protein is CASSIDARSSGNTIYF.

This clonotype has only one observation. This chain joins TRBV7-3 and TRBJ2-7; no reliable D call. The CDR3 runs 13 residues. CDR1 and CDR2 from the germline V gene are SGHTA and FQGTGA. V was trimmed by 1 base and J by 5 bases, leaving 9 bases between them. CDR3 nucleotide sequence: TGTGCCAGCAGCTTAATGGTCTACGACGAGCAGTACTTC. It translates to CASSLMVYDEQYF.

The chain is built from TRBV20-1 and TRBJ1-5, with D unclear. Trimming removed 6 bases at V and 1 base at J, with 10 bases between. The CDR3 consists of 13 residues. Germline CDR1 is DFQATT and CDR2 is SNEGSKA (reference sequence). The CDR3 reads CSAGNNSNQPQHF. CDR3 coding DNA: TGCAGTGCAGGGAACAACAGCAATCAGCCCCAGCATTTT.

This clonotype was counted between two and nine times. A much larger clone differs by one base, so this may be a read error. Given the absence of the conserved phenylalanine or tryptophan at the CDR3 end, a read error is likely. The chain carries TRBV10-3 and TRBJ2-5; 9 bases match TRBD1. CDR1 is ENHRY and CDR2 is SYGVKD in the germline V gene. The CDR3 runs 14 residues. The J segment lost 4 bases and the V segment lost 5 bases, leaving 5 bases of the junction unmatched. CDR3 coding DNA: TGTGCCATCAGTCCACAGGGGGCCGGAGAGACCCAGTACCTC. Protein product: CAISPQGAGETQYL.

The V call is TRBV12-3 or TRBV12-4, the J call TRBJ2-7, with D possibly being TRBD1 or TRBD2 (6 bases each). CDR3 length equals 14 residues. V lost 7 bases to trimming and J lost 1 base, with 14 bases between them. CDR3 nucleotide sequence: TGTGCCAGCATGGGGGGCGCGTGGTCCTACGAGCAGTACTTC. Translation: CASMGGAWSYEQYF.

This clonotype was counted ten times or more. The chain recombines TRBV4-1 with TRBJ1-2, with 7 bases that match TRBD1. Germline lookup yields CDR1 MGHRA and CDR2 YSYEKL. Germline trimming cut 4 bases from V and 2 bases from J; bases unmatched to any gene: 4. The CDR3 totals 14 residues. In nucleotides, the CDR3 is TGCGCCAGCAGCCCGTCGACAGGGAACTATGGCTACACCTTC. This gives the protein CASSPSTGNYGYTF.

The J gene is TRBJ2-7, the V gene TRBV30, with 11 bases that match TRBD1. The germline V gene has CDR1 GTSNPN and CDR2 SVGIG (reference sequence). J was trimmed by 3 bases and V by 1 base; bases with no gene match: 2. CDR3 length equals 14 residues. Here the CDR3 reads CAWSAGTGGYEQYF. The CDR3 DNA is TGTGCCTGGAGTGCAGGGACAGGGGGCTACGAGCAGTACTTC.

This chain uses TRBV5-5 with TRBJ2-2; D is unresolved. Trimming took off 7 bases at V and 0 bases at J, with 13 bases between the two ends. This CDR3 is 15 amino acids long. Germline V CDR1 and CDR2: SGHKS, YYEKEE (reference sequence). In DNA form, the CDR3 reads TGTGCCAGCTTTAAAGCGTACTCGAACACCGGGGAGCTGTTTTTT. This codes for CASFKAYSNTGELFF.

This chain joins TRBV7-8 and TRBJ2-5, with no clear D. The length of the CDR3 is 12 residues. Germline V lookup: CDR1 SGHVS, CDR2 FQNEAQ. With 5 bases removed from V and 5 bases from J, the gap between germline ends came to 9 bases. The CDR3 bases are TGTGCCAGCAGCCCGCCTATTGAGACCCAGTACTTC. Amino acids: CASSPPIETQYF.

This clonotype occurred many times. The chain links TRBV7-2 to TRBJ1-1, with TRBD1 matching 7 bases. The CDR3 length is 14 residues. Germline CDR1 SGHTA, CDR2 FQGNSA. Unmatched junction bases numbered 5, after V lost 6 bases and J lost 1 base. Here the CDR3 reads CASSTDRENTEAFF. The CDR3 DNA sequence: TGTGCCAGCAGTACCGACAGGGAGAACACTGAAGCTTTCTTT.

In its sample, this clonotype was seen a few times. The chain recombines TRBV12-3 or TRBV12-4 with TRBJ1-1; D possibly corresponds to TRBD1 (5 bases). Trimming took off 4 bases at V and 4 bases at J, with 16 bases between the two ends. The CDR3 is made up of 15 amino acids. The CDR3 is CASSSTDTFGTEAFF. CDR3 coding DNA: TGTGCCAGCAGTTCGACGGACACTTTCGGCACTGAAGCTTTCTTT.

This clonotype was counted between two and nine times. The V and J genes are TRBV20-1 and TRBJ2-4; 7 bases agree with TRBD1. The CDR3 is 15 residues long. Germline values: CDR1 DFQATT, CDR2 SNEGSKA (reference sequence). The V and J ends lost 4 bases and 3 bases, in that order; junction bases with no gene match: 9. Written as DNA, the CDR3 is TGCAGTGCTACCCTAACAGGGGCGGGCAAAAACATTCAGTACTTC. Its translation: CSATLTGAGKNIQYF.

This clonotype was counted many times. The rearrangement links TRBV7-2 to TRBJ2-4; possibly TRBD2 for D (6 bases). This CDR3 spans 14 amino acids. In germline, CDR1 is SGHTA, CDR2 FQGNSA. V lost 5 bases and J 2 bases, leaving 10 bases between the germline ends. The CDR3, as DNA: TGTGCCAGCAGCGAGGGGAGGTCCAAAAACATTCAGTACTTC. This encodes CASSEGRSKNIQYF.

This clonotype was picked up a small number of times. The rearrangement joins TRBV5-1 to TRBJ2-4; D tentatively reads TRBD1 or TRBD2 (5 bases each). The CDR3 runs 13 residues. Per germline, CDR1 SGHRS and CDR2 YFSETQ. Deletions cut 0 bases from V and 9 bases from J, with 10 bases between. CDR3: CASSLAGSGIQYF. The CDR3, as DNA: TGCGCCAGCAGCTTGGCAGGGAGTGGCATTCAGTACTTC.

The V gene is TRBV30, the J gene TRBJ1-5; unclear D gene. Germline CDR1 reads GTSNPN; CDR2 reads SVGIG (reference sequence). This CDR3 has 15 amino acids. V lost 8 bases and J 2 bases, leaving 19 bases between the germline ends. The CDR3 spells CARPNPIVGNQPQHF. In DNA form, the CDR3 reads TGTGCCCGCCCGAACCCGATCGTTGGCAATCAGCCCCAGCATTTT.

The V call is TRBV3-1, the J call TRBJ1-1; D gene ambiguous. Looked up from germline, CDR1 is LGHDT and CDR2 is YNNKEL (reference sequence). Trimming took off 1 base at V and 10 bases at J, with 13 bases between the two ends. This CDR3 is 13 amino acids long. The CDR3 protein is CASSQAIRTGAFF. The CDR3 DNA reads TGTGCCAGCAGCCAAGCCATCCGTACCGGAGCTTTCTTT.

This rearrangement joins TRBV6-5 to TRBJ2-3; D may match TRBD1 or TRBD2 (5 bases each). With 3 bases removed from V and 0 bases from J, the gap between germline ends came to 10 bases. Germline CDR1 reads MNHEY; CDR2 reads SVGAGI. The CDR3 covers 15 residues. The CDR3 region has the DNA TGTGCCAGCAGTTATCGGGACGTTAGCACAGATACGCAGTATTTT. Amino acids: CASSYRDVSTDTQYF.

The chain couples TRBV12-5 to TRBJ2-7; D gene unclear. The CDR3 runs 13 residues. V was pared by 6 bases and J by 4 bases, with 13 bases between. Germline CDR1 is LGHNT and CDR2 is FRNRAP. CDR3 nucleotides: TGTGCTAGTGGAACACGGCAGCTATACGAGCAGTACTTC. Translated, it gives CASGTRQLYEQYF. Drawing the rest from reference TRBV12-5 and TRBJ2-7, the complete variable domain is DARVTQTPRHKVTEMGQEVTMRCQPILGHNTVFWYRQTMMQGLELLAYFRNRAPLDDSGMPKDRFSAEMPDATLATLKIQPSEPRDSAVYFCASGTRQLYEQYFGPGTRLTVT.